This TCR beta chain came from a study of T-cell memory formation after mild COVID-19. In the study overall: The TCR clusters were mostly specific to one donor. Findings and caveats of the study: There was no confirmation that second-wave clones peaking on day 37 were SARS-CoV-2 specific. The pre-infection memory compartment contained some responding clones, suggesting cross-reactive memory joined.

A word on this clonotype: Its target is unknown.

UMIs and sample barcodes were carried by the TCR alpha and TCR beta cDNA libraries that 5'RACE produced using constant-segment primers. TCRdb reprocessed the 5' RACE reads via MiXCR and lists one record per CDR3 protein. The data hold 450,000 or so distinct CDR3 sequences, with about 23% observed a single time. The CDR3 extends over 12 amino acids. Germline V CDR1 and CDR2: DFQATT, SNEGSKA (reference sequence). V dropped 2 bases and J dropped 3 bases, with 7 bases sitting between them. The TCR sequence derives from an adult woman who had mild COVID-19 (a few samples of this study predate the infection). Cell type and time point are not known. Sequencing was performed on PBMCs or a T cell subset sorted from them (not recorded which). The chain is built from TRBV20-1 and TRBJ1-2; D is unclear. CDR3 in amino acids: CSARPQYYGYTF. DNA of the CDR3: TGCAGTGCTAGACCACAGTACTATGGCTACACCTTC.